The clone carrying this TCR beta chain was detected many times. The record originates from a study of T-cell reconstitution after alpha-beta-depleted transplantation in children. Unique molecular identifiers were incorporated into the prepared TCRbeta library. From the PCR reads, TCRdb called clonotypes with MiXCR, one entry per CDR3 protein. The table has approximately 100,000 distinct CDR3 sequences, 12% seen once; the top ten hold around 14%. The germline CDR1 and CDR2 sequences are SGHAT and FQNNGV. The CDR3 is 15 amino acids. V was cut by 6 bases and J by 2 bases, with 15 bases left in between. This clonotype originated in a human donor who donated a stem cell graft to a child with inherited bone marrow failure. The input for sequencing was PBMCs from the stem cell graft donor, taken from the stem cell graft. The J gene is TRBJ2-3, the V gene TRBV11-2, with D tentatively TRBD2 (6 bases). CDR3 nucleotide sequence: TGTGCCAGCAGGTGGGGACTCCGGGACACAGATACGCAGTATTTT. As protein: CASRWGLRDTDTQYF.